This entry lists 24 T cell receptor beta chains sequenced from one sample in a study of T cells in Graves' hyperthyroidism and ophthalmopathy. Amplified regions were TCR beta CDR3 sequences from RNA transcripts. A first-round RT-PCR of the TCR CDR3 used the HTBI primer set. TCRdb called the multiplex PCR reads again in MiXCR, with one record for every CDR3 protein. This sample carries roughly 520,000 distinct CDR3 sequences, 24% of them seen once, and the ten largest clones take around 11%. The sequenced sample consisted of blood. These TCRs come from a woman between 25 and 40 years old with Graves' ophthalmopathy.

Turning to this clonotype: A read error may account for a junction end that differs from germline. The CDR3 DNA reads as TGTGCCAGCAGCCCGGACGGTCTCCAAGGGACCCAGTACTTC. It is translated as CASSPDGLQGTQYF. The rearrangement links TRBV7-2 to TRBJ2-5; no clear D gene. Germline CDR1 SGHTA, CDR2 FQGNSA. This CDR3 comprises 14 residues.

The chain uses TRBV18 and TRBJ1-2; perhaps TRBD1 as D (5 bases). This CDR3 region has 14 residues. Germline lookup yields CDR1 KGHSH and CDR2 LQKENI. V dropped 5 bases and J dropped 0 bases, with 10 bases sitting between them. CDR3 coding DNA: TGTGCCAGCTCAACAGGTGTAGCTAACTATGGCTACACCTTC. Its protein product is CASSTGVANYGYTF.

This clonotype was recorded at least ten times. The V gene is TRBV6-1, the J gene TRBJ2-7; 12 nucleotides line up with TRBD1. The CDR3 runs to 16 residues. Germline CDR1 and CDR2: MNHNS and SASEGT. With V trimmed by 4 bases and J by 6 bases, 10 bases remained unmatched. DNA of the CDR3: TGTGCCAGCAGTGGACTTTTGGGACAGGGGGCTTTCGAGCAGTACTTC. This codes for CASSGLLGQGAFEQYF.

The chain uses TRBV28 and TRBJ1-5, with D uncertain. CDR1 is MDHEN and CDR2 is SYDVKM in the germline V gene. The CDR3 extends over 14 amino acids. Trimming took 7 bases from V and 2 from J, leaving 12 bases between them. The CDR3 bases are TGTGCCAGCAATACCTTCATAGGCAATCAGCCCCAGCATTTT. Amino acids: CASNTFIGNQPQHF.

This rearrangement joins TRBV11-2 to TRBJ1-1; unclear D gene. The CDR3 consists of 16 residues. The germline gives CDR1 SGHAT, CDR2 FQNNGV. Between the trimmed V and J ends, which lost 0 bases and 3 bases, there was a span of 14 bases. The CDR3 nucleotides are TGTGCCAGCAGCTTAGATCCGGGGAGGAGGTACACTGAAGCTTTCTTT. It specifies CASSLDPGRRYTEAFF.

J is TRBJ1-1 and V is TRBV3-1; D is undetermined. V lost 4 bases and J lost 5, with 8 bases in between. Germline loops: CDR1 LGHDT, CDR2 YNNKEL (reference sequence). This CDR3 spans 12 amino acids. CDR3 region: CASSRSQTEAFF. CDR3 DNA: TGTGCCAGCAGCCGATCCCAAACTGAAGCTTTCTTT.

This clonotype was seen a handful of times. The chain links TRBV20-1 to TRBJ1-5; 10 nucleotides line up with TRBD1. The CDR3 is 13 amino acids. Germline V gene lookup returns CDR1 DFQATT and CDR2 SNEGSKA (reference sequence). The J segment lost 5 bases and the V segment lost 6 bases, leaving 4 bases of the junction unmatched. This CDR3 reads CSAPGQGDQPQHF. Here the CDR3 DNA reads TGCAGTGCCCCAGGACAGGGGGATCAGCCCCAGCATTTT.

This clonotype was detected many times. The V call is TRBV27, the J call TRBJ1-1; 8 nucleotides match TRBD1. CDR3 size: 15 residues. The V gene's germline CDR1 is MNHEY and CDR2 SMNVEV (reference sequence). V dropped 6 bases and J dropped 1; count of bases not matched to a gene: 7. The CDR3 coding sequence is TGTGCCAGCAGCGCCGGACAGGGAAAGAACACTGAAGCTTTCTTT. Translated, it gives CASSAGQGKNTEAFF.

This clonotype was observed a few times. The chain uses TRBV11-2 and TRBJ1-2; 9 bases are shared with TRBD1. The CDR3 spans 14 residues. Looked up from germline, CDR1 is SGHAT and CDR2 is FQNNGV. Germline trimming cut 0 bases from V and 8 bases from J; bases unmatched to any gene: 4. CDR3 protein: CASSLDGTGWGYTF. Here the CDR3 DNA reads TGTGCCAGCAGCTTAGACGGGACAGGGTGGGGCTACACCTTC.

This clonotype was picked up many times. The genes are TRBV20-1 and TRBJ1-4; 10 bases match TRBD1. With 6 bases clipped from V and 4 bases from J, the junction kept 5 bases outside the gene matches. This CDR3 region has 14 residues. Per the germline V gene, CDR1 is DFQATT and CDR2 is SNEGSKA (reference sequence). The CDR3 nucleotides are TGCAGTGCCCCTGACAGGGGGCGTAATGAAAAACTGTTTTTT. Translating gives CSAPDRGRNEKLFF.

This clonotype came up many times. The rearrangement links TRBV4-1 to TRBJ2-7, with a tentative D call TRBD2 (7 bases). CDR3 length: 15 amino acids. Germline CDR1 and CDR2: MGHRA and YSYEKL. Trimming cost V 1 base and J 2 bases, with 12 bases left between them. The DNA of the CDR3 is TGCGCCAGCAGCCAAGGAAGGGGGGGCCCCTACGAGCAGTACTTC. This sequence encodes CASSQGRGGPYEQYF.

This clonotype was picked up many times. V and J are TRBV4-1 and TRBJ1-5; D gene unclear. Per the germline V gene, CDR1 is MGHRA and CDR2 is YSYEKL. The CDR3 is 14 residues long. Deletions cut 0 bases from V and 11 bases from J, with 14 bases between. The CDR3 DNA is TGCGCCAGCAGCCAAGATTGGGCGTCTATGGCCCAGCATTTT. It translates to CASSQDWASMAQHF.

This clonotype was seen ten or more times. The chain recombines TRBV29-1 with TRBJ2-7, with D maybe TRBD1 (6 bases). Trimming removed 6 bases from V and 2 bases from J, with 17 bases in between. The CDR3 loop spans 14 amino acids. Germline lookup yields CDR1 SQVTM and CDR2 ANQGSEA. The CDR3 bases are TGCAGCGTAATGGGGGCAGGACCCCCCTACGAGCAGTACTTC. It is translated as CSVMGAGPPYEQYF.

This clonotype was found many times. The rearrangement uses TRBV7-9 and TRBJ1-2; 7 bases are a match to TRBD1. This CDR3 has 15 amino acids. CDR1 and CDR2 (germline): SEHNR, FQNEAQ (reference sequence). Trimming cost V 1 base and J 8 bases; bases outside gene matches: 10. DNA for the CDR3: TGTGCCAGCAGCTTAGGTGGGGACAGCCTGGGCGGCTACACCTTC. Encoded protein: CASSLGGDSLGGYTF.

This clonotype was seen at least ten times. The gene calls are TRBV5-5 and TRBJ1-5; D is unresolved. Germline V gene sequence: CDR1 SGHKS, CDR2 YYEKEE (reference sequence). This CDR3 has 16 residues. The ends were cut back, 5 bases at V and 0 bases at J, with 15 bases in the middle. CDR3 sequence: CASRDDRGNSNQPQHF. The DNA for the CDR3 is TGTGCCAGCAGAGACGACCGGGGAAATAGCAATCAGCCCCAGCATTTT.

J is TRBJ2-7 and V is TRBV28; TRBD2 aligns across 8 bases. The germline V gene encodes CDR1 MDHEN and CDR2 SYDVKM. The J segment lost 4 bases and the V segment lost 3 bases, leaving 14 bases of the junction unmatched. CDR3 length: 17 amino acids. CDR3 sequence reads: CASSFLPGTSKGYEQYF. The DNA for the CDR3 is TGTGCCAGCAGTTTCCTACCAGGGACTAGTAAGGGATACGAGCAGTACTTC.

This clonotype occurred a few times. V usage is TRBV18 and J usage is TRBJ2-2, with TRBD2 matching 11 bases. Trimming removed 5 bases from V and 2 bases from J; junction bases left unmatched: 1. Germline CDR1 KGHSH, CDR2 LQKENI. This CDR3 spans 15 amino acids. The CDR3 DNA follows: TGTGCCAGCTCAACTAGCGGGGGAAACACCGGGGAGCTGTTTTTT. Translated: CASSTSGGNTGELFF.

The J gene is TRBJ2-3, the V gene TRBV29-1; D gene unclear. V lost 3 bases and J 5 bases, leaving 21 bases between the germline ends. Per the germline V gene, CDR1 is SQVTM and CDR2 is ANQGSEA. The CDR3 is 16 residues long. CDR3 residues: CSVEVLETYFEDTQYF. The CDR3 DNA sequence: TGCAGCGTTGAGGTGTTGGAGACCTATTTCGAAGATACGCAGTATTTT.

At least ten counts were recorded for this clonotype. V gene TRBV27 combines with J gene TRBJ2-7; TRBD1 agrees at 8 bases. Unmatched junction bases numbered 7, after V lost 6 bases and J lost 0 bases. Looked up from germline, CDR1 is MNHEY and CDR2 is SMNVEV (reference sequence). This CDR3 contains 15 residues. The CDR3 is CASRPTGGNSYEQYF. For the CDR3, the DNA is TGTGCCAGCAGGCCCACAGGGGGGAACTCCTACGAGCAGTACTTC.

The CDR3 is CASSQPWNTEAFF. The CDR3 region has the DNA TGTGCCAGCAGCCAGCCGTGGAACACTGAAGCTTTCTTT. The V gene is TRBV14, the J gene TRBJ1-1; D unresolved. CDR3 size: 13 residues. The germline gives CDR1 SGHDN, CDR2 FVKESK. V was clipped by 3 bases and J by 1 base, with 6 bases between them. Full variable domain (missing parts from reference TRBV14 and TRBJ1-1): EAGVTQFPSHSVIEKGQTVTLRCDPISGHDNLYWYRRVMGKEIKFLLHFVKESKQDESGMPNNRFLAERTGGTYSTLKVQPAELEDSGVYFCASSQPWNTEAFFGQGTRLTVV.

This clonotype was observed at least ten times. The genes are TRBV5-1 and TRBJ1-3; D is ambiguous. Germline CDR1 is SGHRS and CDR2 is YFSETQ. The CDR3 covers 16 residues. Trimming cost V 6 bases and J 2 bases, with 18 bases left between them. CDR3 protein: CASKADGPYPGNTIYF. DNA of the CDR3: TGCGCCAGCAAGGCGGACGGCCCCTACCCTGGAAACACCATATATTTT.

This clonotype appeared a few times. The V and J genes are TRBV2 and TRBJ2-7, with 7 bases identical to TRBD1. Germline values: CDR1 SNHLY, CDR2 FYNNEI. The CDR3 sequence is 14 residues long. The J segment lost 3 bases and the V segment lost 2 bases, leaving 4 bases of the junction unmatched. CDR3 protein: CASSEQGVLYEQYF. The DNA for the CDR3 is TGTGCCAGCAGTGAACAGGGGGTCCTCTACGAGCAGTACTTC.

V gene TRBV20-1 combines with J gene TRBJ2-7, with D perhaps given as TRBD1 or TRBD2 (5 bases each). The V end lost 0 bases, the J end lost 7 bases, and 19 bases lay between the germline ends. In germline, CDR1 is DFQATT, CDR2 SNEGSKA (reference sequence). The CDR3 is made up of 15 amino acids. DNA for the CDR3: TGCAGTGCTAGAGATAGTCCACTGGGGGTTGCTGAGCAGTACTTC. Translated, it gives CSARDSPLGVAEQYF.

The genes are TRBV20-1 and TRBJ2-5; 9 bases are shared with TRBD2. Germline-derived CDR1 and CDR2 are DFQATT and SNEGSKA (reference sequence). V lost 6 bases, J lost 3 bases, and 8 bases stayed unmatched. The length of the CDR3 is 14 residues. CDR3 amino acids: CSAIRPSGEETQYF. The CDR3 coding sequence is TGCAGTGCAATCCGTCCTAGCGGGGAAGAGACCCAGTACTTC.